The 7 T cell receptor beta chains below all came from one sample that was sequenced in a study of blood T cell repertoires in COVID-19. Profiling relied on immunoSEQ multiplex PCR, and the TCRdb table lists in-frame clones only, not all of them. The sample holds approximately 150,000 clones, 85% seen once. The specimen sequenced was peripheral blood. These receptors were obtained from a human donor with acute or convalescent COVID-19. The donor label of this sample is uncertain.

V is TRBV3-1 (or the pseudogene TRBV3-2) and J is TRBJ1-4; tentative D call: TRBD1 (6 bases). The ends were cut back, 4 bases at V and 7 bases at J, with 13 bases in the middle. The germline gives CDR1 LGHDT, CDR2 YNNKEL (reference sequence). There are 14 residues in the CDR3. Here the CDR3 reads CASSPTGLGEKLFF. The CDR3, as DNA: TGTGCCAGCAGCCCTACAGGGTTGGGTGAAAAACTGTTTTTT.

The chain uses TRBV6-5 and TRBJ2-1; 10 positions agree with TRBD1. There are 16 residues in the CDR3. CDR1 is MNHEY and CDR2 is SVGAGI in the germline V gene. V dropped 4 bases and J dropped 1; count of bases not matched to a gene: 4. The CDR3 DNA sequence: TGTGCCAGCAGTTCGAGGACAGGGGGGTCCTACAATGAGCAGTTCTTC. It specifies CASSSRTGGSYNEQFF.

The V call is TRBV19, the J call TRBJ1-3; 7 nucleotides agree with TRBD1. With 5 bases clipped from V and 6 bases from J, the junction kept 10 bases outside the gene matches. This CDR3 is built from 15 residues. CDR1 is LNHDA, CDR2 SQIVND, per germline (reference sequence). CDR3 sequence reads: CASSFGTAAENTIYF. CDR3 bases: TGTGCCAGTAGTTTTGGGACAGCGGCTGAAAACACCATATATTTT.

The chain is built from TRBV7-2 and TRBJ2-5; D unresolved. The CDR3 is 17 residues long. Germline values: CDR1 SGHTA, CDR2 FQGNSA. V was cut by 1 base and J by 1 base, with 16 bases left in between. As DNA, the CDR3 is TGTGCCAGCAGCTTAGGCATGGCAGGATACCTCCAAGAGACCCAGTACTTC. This encodes CASSLGMAGYLQETQYF.

The chain uses TRBV11-2 and TRBJ2-7; no reliable D call. The CDR3 is 14 residues long. From germline, CDR1 is SGHAT and CDR2 FQNNGV. The ends were cut back, 5 bases at V and 2 bases at J, with 13 bases in the middle. The CDR3 sequence: CASSPSLTTYEQYF. For the CDR3, the DNA is TGTGCCAGCAGCCCGAGCCTTACGACCTACGAGCAGTACTTC.

V and J are TRBV12-3 or TRBV12-4 and TRBJ1-2, with D possibly matching TRBD1 (5 bases). This CDR3 spans 13 amino acids. V was shortened by 3 bases and J by 3 bases, with 8 bases between the two germline ends. This chain's CDR3 is CASSFGRDYGYTF. In DNA form, the CDR3 reads TGTGCCAGCAGTTTTGGCAGGGACTATGGCTACACCTTC.

About this clone itself: An end of the junction differs from the germline gene, which may be a read error. The rearrangement links TRBV7-7 to TRBJ2-5; maybe TRBD1 (5 bases). Germline V CDR1 and CDR2: SSHAT, FNYEAQ (reference sequence). CDR3 length: 16 amino acids. CDR3 protein: CASSSLAPGAVETQYF. The CDR3 DNA reads as TGTGCTAGCAGCTCTCTGGCTCCTGGGGCCGTAGAGACCCAGTACTTC.